This entry is about one TCR beta chain. CDR1 is MNHEY and CDR2 is SVGAGI in the germline V gene. This CDR3 comprises 13 residues. V lost 9 bases and J lost 2; bases outside the gene matches: 6. Seattle patients were enrolled during active infection and followed longitudinally. Repertoires were generated with immunoSEQ multiplex PCR, while TCRdb's copy carries only in-frame clones and drops some. The top ten clones hold 10% to 15% of a sample with around 440,000 clones, around 89% of them seen once. This entry comes from a study of blood T cell repertoires in COVID-19. Study at large: COVID-19 samples, acute and convalescent, were from the United States, Italy and Spain. Sources were T cells, B-cell-depleted T cells, or PBMCs; the material itself was cDNA or gDNA.

This sequence originates from a woman aged 45 to 65 with COVID-19, enrolled during active disease. The material sequenced was peripheral blood. The chain couples TRBV6-5 to TRBJ1-2, with TRBD1 matching over 7 bases. CDR3: CASNRGRNYGYTF. DNA for the CDR3: TGTGCCAGTAACAGGGGTCGAAACTATGGCTACACCTTC.